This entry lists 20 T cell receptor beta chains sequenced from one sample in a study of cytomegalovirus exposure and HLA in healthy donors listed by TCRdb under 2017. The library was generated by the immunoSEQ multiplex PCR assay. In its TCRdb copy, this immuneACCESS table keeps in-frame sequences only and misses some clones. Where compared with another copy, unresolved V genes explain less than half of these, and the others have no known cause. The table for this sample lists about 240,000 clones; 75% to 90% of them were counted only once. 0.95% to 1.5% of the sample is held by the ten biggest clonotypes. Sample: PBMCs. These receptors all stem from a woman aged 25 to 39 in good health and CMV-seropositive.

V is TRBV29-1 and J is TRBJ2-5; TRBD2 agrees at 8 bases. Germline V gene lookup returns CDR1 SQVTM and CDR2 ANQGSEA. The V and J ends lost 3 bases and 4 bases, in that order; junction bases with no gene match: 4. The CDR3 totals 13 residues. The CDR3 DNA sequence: TGCAGCGTTGATTCCGCGGGAGGAGAGACCCAGTACTTC. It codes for CSVDSAGGETQYF.

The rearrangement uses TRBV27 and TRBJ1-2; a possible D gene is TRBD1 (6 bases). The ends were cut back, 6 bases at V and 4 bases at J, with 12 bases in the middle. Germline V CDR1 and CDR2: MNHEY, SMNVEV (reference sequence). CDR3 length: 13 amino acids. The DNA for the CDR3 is TGTGCCAGCAGCTATGACAGGCTCTATGGCTACACCTTC. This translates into CASSYDRLYGYTF.

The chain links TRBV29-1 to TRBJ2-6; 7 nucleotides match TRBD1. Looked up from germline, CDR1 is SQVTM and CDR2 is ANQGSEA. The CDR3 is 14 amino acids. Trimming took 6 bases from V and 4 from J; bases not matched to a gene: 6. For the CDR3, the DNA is TGCAGCGTATACAGGGGATCGGGGGCCAACGTCCTGACTTTC. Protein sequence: CSVYRGSGANVLTF.

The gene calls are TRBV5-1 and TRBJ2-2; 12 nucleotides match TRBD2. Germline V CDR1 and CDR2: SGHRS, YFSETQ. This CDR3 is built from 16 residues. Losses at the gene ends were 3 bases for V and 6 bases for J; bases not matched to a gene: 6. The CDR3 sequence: CASSSSGRASPGELFF. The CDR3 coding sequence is TGCGCCAGCAGCTCTAGCGGGAGGGCCTCTCCCGGGGAGCTGTTTTTT.

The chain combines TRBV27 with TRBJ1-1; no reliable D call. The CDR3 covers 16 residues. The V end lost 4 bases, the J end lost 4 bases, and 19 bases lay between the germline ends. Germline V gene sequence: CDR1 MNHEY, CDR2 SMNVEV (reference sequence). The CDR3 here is CASSSTRSHQATEAFF. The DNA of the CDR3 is TGTGCCAGCAGTTCCACACGGAGCCACCAAGCCACTGAAGCTTTCTTT.

Here the CDR3 DNA reads TGCACTAGCGGGAGAGAGAATGAGCAGTTCTTC. Protein product: CTSGRENEQFF. The rearrangement links TRBV20-1 to TRBJ2-1; TRBD2 matches at 10 bases. Germline-derived CDR1 and CDR2 are DFQATT and SNEGSKA (reference sequence). CDR3 length: 11 amino acids.

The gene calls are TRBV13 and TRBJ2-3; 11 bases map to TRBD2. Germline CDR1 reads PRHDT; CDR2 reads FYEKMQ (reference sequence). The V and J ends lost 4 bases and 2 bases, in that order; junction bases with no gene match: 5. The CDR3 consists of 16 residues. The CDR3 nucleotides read TGTGCCAGCAGCTGGACTAGCGGGTGGGCCACAGATACGCAGTATTTT. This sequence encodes CASSWTSGWATDTQYF.

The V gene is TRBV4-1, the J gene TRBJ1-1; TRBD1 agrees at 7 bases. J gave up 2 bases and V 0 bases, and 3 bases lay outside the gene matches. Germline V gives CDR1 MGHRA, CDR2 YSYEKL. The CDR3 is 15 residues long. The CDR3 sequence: CASSQESGGNTEAFF. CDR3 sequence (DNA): TGCGCCAGCAGCCAAGAATCAGGGGGAAACACTGAAGCTTTCTTT.

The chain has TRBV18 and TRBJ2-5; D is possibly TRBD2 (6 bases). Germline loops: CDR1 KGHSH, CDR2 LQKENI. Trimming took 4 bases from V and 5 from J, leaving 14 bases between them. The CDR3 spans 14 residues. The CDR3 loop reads CASSQGTSSETQYF. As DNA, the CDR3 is TGTGCCAGCTCACAAGGTACTAGCTCCGAGACCCAGTACTTC.

CDR3 amino acids: CASSPPGQGETEAFF. Here the CDR3 DNA reads TGTGCCAGCTCACCGCCGGGACAGGGAGAGACTGAAGCTTTCTTT. This chain links TRBV18 with TRBJ1-1; TRBD1 aligns across 9 bases. From germline, CDR1 is KGHSH and CDR2 LQKENI. The CDR3 spans 15 residues. V dropped 3 bases and J dropped 5; count of bases not matched to a gene: 7.

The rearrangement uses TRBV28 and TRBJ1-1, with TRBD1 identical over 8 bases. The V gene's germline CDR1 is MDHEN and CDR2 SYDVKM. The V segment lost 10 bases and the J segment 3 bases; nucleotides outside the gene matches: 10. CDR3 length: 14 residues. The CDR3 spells CATRGQGIDTEAFF. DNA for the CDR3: TGTGCCACCAGGGGGCAGGGCATCGACACTGAAGCTTTCTTT.

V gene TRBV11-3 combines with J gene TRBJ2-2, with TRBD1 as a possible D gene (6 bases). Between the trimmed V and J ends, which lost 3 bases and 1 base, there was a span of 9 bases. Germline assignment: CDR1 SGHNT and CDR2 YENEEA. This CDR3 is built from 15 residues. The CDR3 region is CASSFSDRNTGELFF. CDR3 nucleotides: TGTGCCAGCAGCTTTTCGGACAGGAACACCGGGGAGCTGTTTTTT.

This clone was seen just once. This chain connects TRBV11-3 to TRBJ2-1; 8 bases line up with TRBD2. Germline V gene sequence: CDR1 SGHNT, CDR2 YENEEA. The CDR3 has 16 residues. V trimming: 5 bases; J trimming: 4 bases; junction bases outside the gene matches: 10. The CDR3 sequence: CASSLGGLDIYNEQFF. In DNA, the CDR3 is TGTGCCAGCAGCCTAGGGGGACTAGATATTTACAATGAGCAGTTCTTC.

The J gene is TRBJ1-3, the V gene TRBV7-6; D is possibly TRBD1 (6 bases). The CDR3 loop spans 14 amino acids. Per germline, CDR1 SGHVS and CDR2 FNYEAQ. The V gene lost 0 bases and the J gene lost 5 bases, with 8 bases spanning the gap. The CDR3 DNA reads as TGTGCCAGCAGCTTAGCAGGGGGTCGAAACACCATATATTTT. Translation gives CASSLAGGRNTIYF.

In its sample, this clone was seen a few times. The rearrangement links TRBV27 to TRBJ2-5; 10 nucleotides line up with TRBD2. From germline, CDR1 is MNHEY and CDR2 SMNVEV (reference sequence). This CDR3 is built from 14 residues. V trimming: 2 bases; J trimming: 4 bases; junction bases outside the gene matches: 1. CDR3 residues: CASSLRLAGETQYF. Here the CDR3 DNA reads TGTGCCAGCAGTTTACGACTAGCGGGAGAGACCCAGTACTTC.

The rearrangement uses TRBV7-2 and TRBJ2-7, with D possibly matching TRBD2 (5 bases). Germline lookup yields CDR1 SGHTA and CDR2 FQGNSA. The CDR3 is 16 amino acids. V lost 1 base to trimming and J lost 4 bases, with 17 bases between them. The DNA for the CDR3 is TGTGCCAGCAGCTTAGGTCCGGCGGGTGGACCGTACGAGCAGTACTTC. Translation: CASSLGPAGGPYEQYF. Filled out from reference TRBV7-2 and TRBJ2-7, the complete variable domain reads GAGVSQSPSNKVTEKGKDVELRCDPISGHTALYWYRQSLGQGLEFLIYFQGNSAPDKSGLPSDRFSAERTGGSVSTLTIQRTQQEDSAVYLCASSLGPAGGPYEQYFGPGTRLTVT.

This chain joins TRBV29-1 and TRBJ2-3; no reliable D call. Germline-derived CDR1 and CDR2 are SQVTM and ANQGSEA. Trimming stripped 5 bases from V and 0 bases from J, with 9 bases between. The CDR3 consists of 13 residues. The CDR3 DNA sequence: TGCAGCGTTATCGGAGAGAGCACAGATACGCAGTATTTT. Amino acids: CSVIGESTDTQYF.

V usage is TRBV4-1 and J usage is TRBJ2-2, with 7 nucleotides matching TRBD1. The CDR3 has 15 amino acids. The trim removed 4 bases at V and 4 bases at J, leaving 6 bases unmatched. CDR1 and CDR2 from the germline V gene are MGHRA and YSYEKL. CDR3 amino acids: CASSRQGSGTGELFF. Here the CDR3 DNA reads TGCGCCAGCAGCCGACAGGGCTCGGGCACCGGGGAGCTGTTTTTT.

The CDR3, as DNA: TGTGCCAGCAGCCTAAGGCCTCCGGGACTAGACAATGAGCAGTTCTTC. It yields the protein CASSLRPPGLDNEQFF. V is TRBV4-2 and J is TRBJ2-1; 8 positions match TRBD2. Trimming removed 4 bases from V and 5 bases from J; junction bases left unmatched: 10. The CDR3 totals 16 residues. Per the germline V gene, CDR1 is LGHNA and CDR2 is YNFKEQ.

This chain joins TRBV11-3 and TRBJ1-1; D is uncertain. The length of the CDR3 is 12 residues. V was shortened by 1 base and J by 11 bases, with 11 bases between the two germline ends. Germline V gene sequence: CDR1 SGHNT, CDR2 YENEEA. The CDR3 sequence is CASSLGPGLAFF. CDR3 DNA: TGTGCCAGCAGCTTAGGTCCGGGGTTGGCTTTCTTT.